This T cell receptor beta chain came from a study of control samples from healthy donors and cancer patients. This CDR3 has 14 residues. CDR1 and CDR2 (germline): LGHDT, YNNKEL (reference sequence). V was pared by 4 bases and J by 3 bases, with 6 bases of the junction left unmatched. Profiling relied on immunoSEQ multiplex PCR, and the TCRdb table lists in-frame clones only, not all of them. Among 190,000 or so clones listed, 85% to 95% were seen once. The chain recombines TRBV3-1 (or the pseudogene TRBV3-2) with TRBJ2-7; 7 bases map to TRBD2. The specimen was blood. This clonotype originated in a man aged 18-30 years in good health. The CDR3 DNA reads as TGTGCCAGCAGCCGCGGGACTACAATCTACGAGCAGTACTTC. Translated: CASSRGTTIYEQYF.